This is a list of T cell receptor beta chains from one sample in a study of Ad26.COV2.S vaccination and SARS-CoV-2 variants. The repertoire was sequenced with immunoSEQ multiplex PCR; TCRdb's copy has only in-frame clones and lacks some. The data contain 350,000 to 450,000 clones, around 87% of them singletons. The specimen was peripheral blood, collected in a trial of Ad26.COV2.S vaccine versus placebo. Receptors were obtained from a person aged 18 to 59 who received the Ad26.COV2.S COVID-19 vaccine or a placebo. CDR3s include the opening cysteine and the closing phenylalanine or tryptophan. Each record gives: clone size, CDR3 length, D gene, V gene, J gene, CDR3 DNA, CDR3 protein. A D gene is named only where the DNA matches it firmly. Clone size appears in some rows only: once, few, many, or a class for an expanded clone.

size: .; length: 15; D: .; V: TRBV10-3; J: TRBJ1-2; DNA: TGTGCCATACCGACCCAGGGAAGGAGGGACTATGGCTACACCTTC; CDR3: CAIPTQGRRDYGYTF
size: .; length: 17; D: TRBD2; V: TRBV4-1; J: TRBJ2-5; DNA: TGCGCCAGCAGCCATGGCCTAAGGACTAGCGAGCAAGAGACCCAGTACTTC; CDR3: CASSHGLRTSEQETQYF
size: .; length: 15; D: .; V: TRBV5-6; J: TRBJ1-2; DNA: TGTGCCAGCAGCTTCGGGACGGGAACTAACTATGGCTACACCTTC; CDR3: CASSFGTGTNYGYTF
size: .; length: 16; D: TRBD1; V: TRBV27; J: TRBJ2-5; DNA: TGTGCCAGCAGTTTTGGGCAGGGGGCGTCTCCAGAGACCCAGTACTTC; CDR3: CASSFGQGASPETQYF
size: few; length: 15; D: .; V: TRBV18; J: TRBJ1-1; DNA: TGTGCCAGCTCACCAGATTCCAACGCCCCCACTGAAGCTTTCTTT; CDR3: CASSPDSNAPTEAFF
size: .; length: 13; D: .; V: TRBV30; J: TRBJ1-2; DNA: TGTGCCTGGAACTTCCTCGAGGGCTATGGCTACACCTTC; CDR3: CAWNFLEGYGYTF
size: .; length: 15; D: TRBD1; V: TRBV19; J: TRBJ2-1; DNA: TGTGCCAGTAGTGTGGACAGGGGTTCTTACAATGAGCAGTTCTTC; CDR3: CASSVDRGSYNEQFF
size: .; length: 13; D: .; V: TRBV19; J: TRBJ2-3; DNA: TGTGCCAGTGTCCGGACAGACACAGATACGCAGTATTTT; CDR3: CASVRTDTDTQYF
size: .; length: 16; D: TRBD1; V: TRBV27; J: TRBJ2-7; DNA: TGTGCCAGCAGTTCCCTATGGACAGGCCTCGTAGCCGAGCAGTACTTC; CDR3: CASSSLWTGLVAEQYF
size: .; length: 16; D: .; V: TRBV7-9; J: TRBJ1-2; DNA: TGTGCCAGCAGCCACTTAGCCCCATCGGAGAACTATGGCTACACCTTC; CDR3: CASSHLAPSENYGYTF
size: .; length: 18; D: TRBD2; V: TRBV4-2; J: TRBJ2-5; DNA: TGTGCCAGCAGCCAAGGGACGGGACTAGCGGGGTACCAAGAGACCCAGTACTTC; CDR3: CASSQGTGLAGYQETQYF
size: .; length: 13; D: .; V: TRBV6-5; J: TRBJ1-5; DNA: TGTGCTCCCGCAGGGGTCGGTAATCAGCCCCAGCATTTT; CDR3: CAPAGVGNQPQHF
size: .; length: 16; D: .; V: TRBV6-4; J: TRBJ2-3; DNA: TGTGCCAGCAGTGACCGGCGGGGGCGAGGCACAGATACGCAGTATTTT; CDR3: CASSDRRGRGTDTQYF
size: once; length: 15; D: .; V: TRBV6-2/TRBV6-3; J: TRBJ1-1; DNA: TGTGCCAGCAGTTACCCGCAATTCCGAAACACTGAAGCTTTCTTT; CDR3: CASSYPQFRNTEAFF
size: .; length: 17; D: .; V: TRBV4-1; J: TRBJ2-3; DNA: TGCGCCAGCAGCCAAGATCGAGGGAGGTTTAGCACAGATACGCAGTATTTT; CDR3: CASSQDRGRFSTDTQYF
size: .; length: 14; D: .; V: TRBV5-8; J: TRBJ1-1; DNA: TGTGCCAGCAGGCGCGCAGTATCTCGGACTGAAGCTTTCTTT; CDR3: CASRRAVSRTEAFF